Listed here are 8 T cell receptor beta chains from one sample, sequenced in a study of blood T cell repertoires in COVID-19 (dated by TCRdb to about 2020). The library was built by means of the immunoSEQ multiplex PCR assay. TCRdb obtained this table from immuneACCESS and retained in-frame rearrangements with V and J assigned. These tables miss some clones; where compared with another copy, unresolved V genes account for less than half of the shortfall, and the remainder is unexplained. The sample yields more than 300,000 clones; 90% to 95% were counted once. About 0.9% of the sample belongs to the ten largest clones. Sequenced: PBMCs or T cells enriched from blood (not recorded which). The origin of the receptors is a woman in her 40s who had been exposed to COVID-19.

This rearrangement joins TRBV5-6 to TRBJ1-6; 8 positions agree with TRBD1. CDR3 length: 16 amino acids. Unmatched junction bases numbered 4, after V lost 5 bases and J lost 0 bases. From germline, CDR1 is SGHDT and CDR2 YYEEEE. The CDR3 DNA is TGTGCCAGCAGTTACGACAGGGGCTCCTATAATTCACCCCTCCACTTT. Protein sequence: CASSYDRGSYNSPLHF.

In DNA, the CDR3 is TGTGCCTGGAGTGCTAGGGACAGGGACACCGGGGAGCTGTTTTTT. As protein: CAWSARDRDTGELFF. This chain uses TRBV30 with TRBJ2-2; 9 bases match TRBD1. CDR3 length: 15 amino acids. With 1 base clipped from V and 3 bases from J, the junction kept 3 bases outside the gene matches. CDR1 and CDR2 from the germline V gene are GTSNPN and SVGIG (reference sequence).

This clone came up once. The sample carries other DNA sequences with the same CDR3. The genes are TRBV19 and TRBJ1-5; D not resolved. The CDR3 totals 13 residues. Trimming took off 3 bases at V and 4 bases at J, with 7 bases between the two ends. From germline, CDR1 is LNHDA and CDR2 SQIVND (reference sequence). In DNA, the CDR3 is TGTGCCAGTAGTATTGCGGGGAATCAGCCCCAGCATTTT. Translated: CASSIAGNQPQHF.

The chain recombines TRBV5-6 with TRBJ1-2, with D perhaps TRBD1 (6 bases). CDR1 is SGHDT, CDR2 YYEEEE, per germline. Trimming pared 6 bases from V and 13 bases from J, leaving 22 bases between. The CDR3 has 13 amino acids. The CDR3 region has the DNA TGTGCCAGCACCTATTGGACAGAACCACCTACCACCTTC. This encodes CASTYWTEPPTTF.

V usage is TRBV2 and J usage is TRBJ1-1; D remains ambiguous. CDR3 length equals 15 residues. The V end lost 6 bases, the J end lost 3 bases, and 17 bases lay between the germline ends. The germline V gene has CDR1 SNHLY and CDR2 FYNNEI. CDR3 region: CASRSSGPSDTEAFF. CDR3 sequence (DNA): TGTGCCAGCAGATCATCCGGTCCGTCGGACACTGAAGCTTTCTTT.

This chain connects TRBV23-1 to TRBJ1-3, with 11 positions matching TRBD1. TRBV23-1 is given ORF status, its function remaining uncertain. The J segment lost 3 bases and the V segment lost 0 bases, leaving 10 bases of the junction unmatched. The CDR3 length is 19 residues. The CDR3 sequence is CASSQSHLDRGLCGNTIYF. CDR3 sequence (DNA): TGCGCCAGCAGTCAATCTCACCTGGACAGGGGGCTTTGTGGAAACACCATATATTTT.

J is TRBJ1-2 and V is TRBV5-1, with 9 bases matching TRBD1. V trimming: 2 bases; J trimming: 4 bases; junction bases outside the gene matches: 3. The germline gives CDR1 SGHRS, CDR2 YFSETQ. The CDR3 is 14 residues long. The CDR3 nucleotides read TGCGCCAGCAGCTTCGGACAGGGGACCTATGGCTACACCTTC. Residues: CASSFGQGTYGYTF.

The V and J genes are TRBV11-3 and TRBJ2-1; 7 bases are a match to TRBD2. The germline CDR1 and CDR2 sequences are SGHNT and YENEEA. CDR3 length: 20 residues. Germline trimming cut 4 bases from V and 0 bases from J; bases unmatched to any gene: 18. CDR3 residues: CASSSWTRENTPTSYNEQFF. In nucleotides, the CDR3 is TGTGCCAGCAGCTCATGGACTAGAGAAAATACCCCGACCTCCTACAATGAGCAGTTCTTC.